Below are 12 T cell receptor beta chains sequenced from a single sample in a study of blood T cell repertoires in COVID-19. Method: immunoSEQ multiplex PCR; TCRdb's copy keeps in-frame clones and lacks some. The data show fewer than 150,000 clones, about 76% seen once. The sequencing sample was made of peripheral blood. The receptors were sampled from a man at least 80 years old with acute or convalescent COVID-19.

The chain couples TRBV19 to TRBJ1-2; tentative D call: TRBD1 (6 bases). V lost 5 bases and J 3 bases, leaving 7 bases between the germline ends. The CDR3 runs 12 residues. The germline V gene encodes CDR1 LNHDA and CDR2 SQIVND (reference sequence). The CDR3 region is CASSPGDYGYTF. The CDR3 coding sequence is TGTGCCAGTAGTCCAGGGGACTATGGCTACACCTTC.

This clone was found a few times. This chain joins TRBV3-1 (or the pseudogene TRBV3-2) and TRBJ2-7, with 9 positions matching TRBD1. V lost 6 bases, J lost 5 bases, and 8 bases stayed unmatched. The CDR3 runs 14 residues. The germline gives CDR1 LGHDT, CDR2 YNNKEL (reference sequence). The CDR3 DNA sequence: TGTGCCAGCAGTCCGGGGACAGGGAGGAACGAGCAGTACTTC. The encoded protein is CASSPGTGRNEQYF.

CDR3 protein: CASSLAVGDNGYTF. CDR3 nucleotides: TGCGCCAGCAGCTTGGCCGTCGGGGATAACGGCTACACCTTC. This rearrangement joins TRBV5-1 to TRBJ1-2; D unresolved. The CDR3 is 14 amino acids. V lost 0 bases, J lost 8 bases, and 14 bases lay in between. Germline V gene data show CDR1 as SGHRS and CDR2 as YFSETQ.

In its sample, this clone was seen once. The chain is built from TRBV6-2 or TRBV6-3 and TRBJ2-7; 12 nucleotides match TRBD1. J was trimmed by 2 bases and V by 5 bases; bases with no gene match: 4. This CDR3 region has 15 residues. Germline assignment: CDR1 MNHEY and CDR2 SVGEGT. The CDR3: CASSNRDRGPYEQYF. CDR3 nucleotides: TGTGCCAGCAGTAACCGGGACAGGGGGCCCTACGAGCAGTACTTC.

V and J are TRBV6-5 and TRBJ2-7, with D possibly matching TRBD1 (6 bases). This CDR3 spans 13 amino acids. Germline CDR1 and CDR2: MNHEY and SVGAGI. V shed 6 bases and J shed 3 bases, with 12 bases lying between them. CDR3 in DNA: TGTGCCAGCAGAGTACAAGGGGGCTACGAGCAGTACTTC. Protein: CASRVQGGYEQYF.

The chain employs TRBV18 and TRBJ2-1; 7 bases fit TRBD1. Germline V lookup: CDR1 KGHSH, CDR2 LQKENI. Trimming at V came to 2 bases and at J to 6 bases, leaving 7 bases not matched to a gene. The length of the CDR3 is 15 residues. The DNA of the CDR3 is TGTGCCAGCTCACCAAGACAGGGAAGGGGCAATGAGCAGTTCTTC. Translating gives CASSPRQGRGNEQFF.

This clone was detected only a few times. This sequence joins TRBV4-2 and TRBJ1-6; D gene uncertain. From germline, CDR1 is LGHNA and CDR2 YNFKEQ. The CDR3 is 15 amino acids. Trimming cost V 4 bases and J 6 bases, with 13 bases left between them. The CDR3 DNA reads as TGTGCCAGCAGCCCCAGCCGGGTCACTAATTCACCCCTCCACTTT. It codes for CASSPSRVTNSPLHF.

This clone was detected only a few times. The chain has TRBV5-5 and TRBJ1-1; 8 positions match TRBD1. Per germline, CDR1 SGHKS and CDR2 YYEKEE (reference sequence). This CDR3 comprises 15 residues. Unmatched junction bases numbered 7, after V lost 0 bases and J lost 6 bases. CDR3 in DNA: TGTGCCAGCAGCTTGGGACAGGGGAAGAGGGCTGAAGCTTTCTTT. Protein product: CASSLGQGKRAEAFF.

This clone was seen once. This rearrangement joins TRBV5-6 to TRBJ1-5; 7 nucleotides line up with TRBD1. Losses at the gene ends were 1 base for V and 4 bases for J; bases not matched to a gene: 5. CDR3 length: 15 residues. Germline lookup yields CDR1 SGHDT and CDR2 YYEEEE. Here the CDR3 DNA reads TGTGCCAGCAGCTTGTTTGACAGGGATAATCAGCCCCAGCATTTT. It yields the protein CASSLFDRDNQPQHF.

The V call is TRBV5-5, the J call TRBJ2-7, with 9 nucleotides matching TRBD1. V trimming: 0 bases; J trimming: 0 bases; junction bases outside the gene matches: 4. The germline gives CDR1 SGHKS, CDR2 YYEKEE (reference sequence). This CDR3 contains 16 residues. The CDR3: CASSLAGTGISYEQYF. CDR3 nucleotides: TGTGCCAGCAGCTTGGCCGGGACAGGGATCTCCTACGAGCAGTACTTC.

The rearrangement uses TRBV2 and TRBJ2-3; no reliable D call. Trimming took 4 bases from V and 8 from J, leaving 13 bases between them. The CDR3 extends over 13 amino acids. Germline CDR1 and CDR2: SNHLY and FYNNEI. CDR3: CASSGGSPGTQYF. As DNA, the CDR3 is TGTGCCAGCAGTGGTGGTTCGCCGGGTACGCAGTATTTT.

This chain uses TRBV7-2 with TRBJ1-1; no clear D gene. The CDR3 totals 15 residues. Germline V CDR1 and CDR2: SGHTA, FQGNSA. V lost 0 bases to trimming and J lost 7 bases, with 15 bases between them. CDR3 in DNA: TGTGCCAGCAGCTTAGCTGCCAATACGGTGAATGAAGCTTTCTTT. Translation: CASSLAANTVNEAFF. Using reference TRBV7-2 and TRBJ1-1 for the parts outside the CDR3, the full variable domain is GAGVSQSPSNKVTEKGKDVELRCDPISGHTALYWYRQSLGQGLEFLIYFQGNSAPDKSGLPSDRFSAERTGGSVSTLTIQRTQQEDSAVYLCASSLAANTVNEAFFGQGTRLTVV.